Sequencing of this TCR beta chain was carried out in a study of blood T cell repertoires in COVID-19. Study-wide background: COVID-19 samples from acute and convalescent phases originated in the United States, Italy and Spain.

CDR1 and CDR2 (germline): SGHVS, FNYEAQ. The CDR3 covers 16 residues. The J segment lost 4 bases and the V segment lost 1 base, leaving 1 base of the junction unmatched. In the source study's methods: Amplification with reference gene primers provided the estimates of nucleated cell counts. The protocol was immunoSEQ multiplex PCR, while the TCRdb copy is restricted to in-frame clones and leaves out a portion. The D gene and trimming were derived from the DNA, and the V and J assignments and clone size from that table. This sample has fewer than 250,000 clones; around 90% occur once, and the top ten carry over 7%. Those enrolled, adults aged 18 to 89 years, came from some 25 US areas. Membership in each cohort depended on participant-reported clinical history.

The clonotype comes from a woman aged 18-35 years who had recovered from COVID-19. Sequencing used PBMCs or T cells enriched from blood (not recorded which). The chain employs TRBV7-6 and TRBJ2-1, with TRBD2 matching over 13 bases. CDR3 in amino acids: CASSLGTSGGYNEQFF. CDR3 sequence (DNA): TGTGCCAGCAGCTTAGGGACTAGCGGGGGTTACAATGAGCAGTTCTTC.